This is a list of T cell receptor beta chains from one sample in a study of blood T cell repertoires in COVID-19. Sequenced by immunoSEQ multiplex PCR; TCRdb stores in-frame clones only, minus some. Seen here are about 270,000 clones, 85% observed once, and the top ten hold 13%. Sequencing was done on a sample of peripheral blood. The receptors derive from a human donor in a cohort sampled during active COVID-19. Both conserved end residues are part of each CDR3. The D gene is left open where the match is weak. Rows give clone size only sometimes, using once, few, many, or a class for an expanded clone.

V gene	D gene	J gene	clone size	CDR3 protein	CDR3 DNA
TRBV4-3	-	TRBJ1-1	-	CASSQDVGVGTEAFF	TGCGCCAGCAGCCAAGATGTGGGGGTAGGGACAGAAGCTTTCTTT
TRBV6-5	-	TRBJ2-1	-	CASRTGGKGEQFF	TGTGCCAGCAGGACCGGGGGTAAGGGTGAGCAGTTCTTC
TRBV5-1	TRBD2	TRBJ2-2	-	CASSRLATRPGELFF	TGCGCCAGCAGCCGACTAGCCACCCGTCCCGGGGAGCTGTTTTTT
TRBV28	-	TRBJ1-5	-	CASSLFRVRGQPQHF	TGTGCCAGCAGTTTATTTCGGGTGCGAGGTCAGCCCCAGCATTTT
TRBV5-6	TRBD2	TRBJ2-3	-	CASSLTSGSVSDTQYF	TGTGCCAGCAGCCTGACTAGCGGGAGTGTCTCAGATACGCAGTATTTT
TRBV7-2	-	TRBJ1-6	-	CASSLEPSSYNSPLHF	TGTGCCAGCAGCTTAGAGCCGAGCTCCTATAATTCACCCCTCCACTTT
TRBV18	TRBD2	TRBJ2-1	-	CASSFGRAGVNEQFF	TGTGCCAGCTCATTCGGGAGGGCCGGAGTCAATGAGCAGTTCTTC
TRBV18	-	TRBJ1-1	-	CASSPSVGAVTEAFF	TGTGCCAGCTCACCAAGCGTAGGGGCTGTCACTGAAGCTTTCTTT
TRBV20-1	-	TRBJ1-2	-	CSASAAARGYTF	TGCAGTGCTAGTGCCGCGGCGCGTGGCTACACCTTC
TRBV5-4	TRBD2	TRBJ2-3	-	CASSSLAGGLGTQYF	TGTGCCAGCAGCTCTCTAGCGGGAGGGCTGGGTACGCAGTATTTT
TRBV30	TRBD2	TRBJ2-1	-	CAWSGRLLAGGVGYNEQFF	TGTGCCTGGAGTGGAAGACTTCTAGCGGGAGGGGTTGGCTACAATGAGCAGTTCTTC
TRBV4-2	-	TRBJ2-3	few	CASSQAAGIPDTQYF	TGTGCCAGCAGCCAAGCCGCGGGTATCCCAGATACGCAGTATTTT
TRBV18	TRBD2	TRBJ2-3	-	CASSPYGLAVADTQYF	TGTGCCAGCTCACCATATGGGCTAGCGGTAGCAGATACGCAGTATTTT
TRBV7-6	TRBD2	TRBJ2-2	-	CASSPRTSGSGGTGELFF	TGTGCCAGCAGCCCAAGGACTAGCGGGAGCGGGGGCACCGGGGAGCTGTTTTTT
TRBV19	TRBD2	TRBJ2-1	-	CASRTSGKYNEQFF	TGTGCCAGTAGGACTAGCGGAAAATACAATGAGCAGTTCTTC
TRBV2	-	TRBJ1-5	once	CASSRAGFGGQPQHF	TGTGCCAGCTCCCGGGCAGGGTTTGGCGGCCAGCCCCAGCATTTT
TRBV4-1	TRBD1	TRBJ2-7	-	CASSQTEGALDEQYF	TGCGCCAGCAGCCAAACCGAGGGGGCCTTAGACGAGCAGTACTTC
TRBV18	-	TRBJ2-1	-	CASSPLSGTNEQFF	TGTGCCAGCTCACCCCTTTCGGGAACGAATGAGCAGTTCTTC
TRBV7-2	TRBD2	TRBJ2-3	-	CASSSAGTRITDTQYF	TGTGCCAGCAGCTCGGCCGGGACTAGAATCACAGATACGCAGTATTTT
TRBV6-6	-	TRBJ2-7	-	CASRKDMFEQYF	TGTGCCAGCAGAAAAGACATGTTCGAGCAGTACTTC
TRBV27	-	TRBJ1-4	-	CAIPGGTNEKLFF	TGTGCCATCCCGGGGGGAACTAATGAAAAACTGTTTTTT
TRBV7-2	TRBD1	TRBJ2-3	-	CASSFQGVDTQYF	TGTGCCAGCAGCTTCCAGGGGGTGGATACGCAGTATTTT
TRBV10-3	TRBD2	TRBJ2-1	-	CATGGASGIEQFF	TGTGCCACCGGAGGGGCTAGCGGGATAGAGCAGTTCTTC
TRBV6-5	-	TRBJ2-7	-	CATGRYEQYF	TGTGCGACAGGGAGGTACGAGCAGTACTTC
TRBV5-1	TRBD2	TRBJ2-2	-	CASASGLYTGELFF	TGCGCCAGCGCTAGCGGTCTTTACACCGGGGAGCTGTTTTTT
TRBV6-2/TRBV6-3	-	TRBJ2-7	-	CASSYTLTYEQYF	TGTGCCAGCAGTTACACGCTAACCTACGAGCAGTACTTC
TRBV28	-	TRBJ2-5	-	CASSLGQEETQYF	TGTGCCAGCAGTCTCGGACAAGAAGAGACCCAGTACTTC
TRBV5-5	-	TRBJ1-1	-	CASSLGTRNTEAFF	TGTGCCAGCAGCTTGGGTACAAGGAACACTGAAGCTTTCTTT
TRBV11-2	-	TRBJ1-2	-	CASSLSGNHGYTF	TGTGCCAGCAGCTTATCAGGGAACCATGGCTACACCTTC
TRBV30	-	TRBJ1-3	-	CAWSEGGALGNTIYF	TGTGCCTGGAGTGAAGGAGGCGCGCTGGGAAACACCATATATTTT
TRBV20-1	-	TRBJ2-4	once	CSAVQGNIQYF	TGCAGTGCCGTCCAGGGAAACATTCAGTACTTC
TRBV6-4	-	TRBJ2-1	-	CASSESNGGHNEQFF	TGTGCCAGCAGTGAGTCTAATGGCGGTCACAATGAGCAGTTCTTC
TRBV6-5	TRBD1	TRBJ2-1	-	CASRQPGGAYNEQFF	TGTGCCAGCAGACAGCCAGGGGGAGCCTACAATGAGCAGTTCTTC
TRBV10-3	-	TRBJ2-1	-	CAIRASTSGLDEQFF	TGTGCCATCAGAGCATCAACTTCGGGACTCGATGAGCAGTTCTTC